The sample holds many counts of the clone carrying this T cell receptor beta chain. What it recognizes is unknown. MiXCR, applied by TCRdb to the 5' RACE reads, yields one record per CDR3 protein. The sample has fewer than 650,000 distinct CDR3 sequences, roughly 22% seen once; the top ten hold roughly 8.1%. The CDR3 has 11 amino acids. V lost 12 bases and J lost 5, with 11 bases in between. Germline V gene data show CDR1 as KGHDR and CDR2 as SFDVKD. The entry originates in a study of T-cell memory formation after mild COVID-19. Overall study findings and caveats: Pre-infection memory carried some responding clones, suggesting that cross-reactive memory joined.

The chain joins TRBV24-1 to TRBJ2-3, with D possibly matching TRBD2 (5 bases). The sequencing sample was made of PBMCs or a T cell subset sorted from them (not recorded which). The clonotype comes from an adult woman who had mild COVID-19 (a few samples of this study predate the infection). Cell type and time point are not known. CDR3: CASGGGDTQYF. CDR3 DNA: TGTGCCTCCGGAGGCGGAGATACGCAGTATTTT.